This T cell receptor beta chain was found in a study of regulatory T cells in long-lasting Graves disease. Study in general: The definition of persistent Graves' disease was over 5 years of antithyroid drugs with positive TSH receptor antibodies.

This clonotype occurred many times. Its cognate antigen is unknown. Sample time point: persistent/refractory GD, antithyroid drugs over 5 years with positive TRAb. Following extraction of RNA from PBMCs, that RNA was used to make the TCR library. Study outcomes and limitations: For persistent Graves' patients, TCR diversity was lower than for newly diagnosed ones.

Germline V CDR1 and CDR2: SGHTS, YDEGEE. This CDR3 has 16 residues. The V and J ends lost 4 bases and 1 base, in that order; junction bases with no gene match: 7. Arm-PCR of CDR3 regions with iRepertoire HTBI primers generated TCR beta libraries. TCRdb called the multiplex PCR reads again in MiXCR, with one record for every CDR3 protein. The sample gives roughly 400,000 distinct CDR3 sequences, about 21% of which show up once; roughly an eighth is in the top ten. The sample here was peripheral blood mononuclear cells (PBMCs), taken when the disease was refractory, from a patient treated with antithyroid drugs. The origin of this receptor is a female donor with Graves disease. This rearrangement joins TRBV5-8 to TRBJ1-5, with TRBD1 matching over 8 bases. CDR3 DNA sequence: TGTGCCAGCAGCGAGAGACAGGGGCGAAGCAATCAGCCCCAGCATTTT. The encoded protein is CASSERQGRSNQPQHF.